These T cell receptor beta chains were read from a single sample in a study of blood T cell repertoires in COVID-19. Produced via immunoSEQ multiplex PCR; TCRdb's table is partial and in-frame only. This sample has approximately 500,000 clones, with 70% to 90% found just once. The sequencing input was peripheral blood. All receptors come from a human donor in a cohort sampled during active COVID-19. Each CDR3 is given with its conserved first and last residue. Fields, in order: J gene, clone size, D gene, V gene, CDR3 DNA, CDR3 protein. D genes are given only for firm matches. Only part of the rows carry a size: once, few, many, or a class if the clone is expanded.

TRBJ1-2	NA	NA	TRBV3-1/TRBV3-2	TGTGCCAGCAGCCAAGTAGGGGCGGCAAACTATGGCTACACCTTC	CASSQVGAANYGYTF
TRBJ2-1	NA	NA	TRBV9	TGTGCCAGCAGCGTAGGTATCGGTTTGTTCAATGAGCAGTTCTTC	CASSVGIGLFNEQFF
TRBJ1-2	many	TRBD1	TRBV2	TGTGCCAGCAGTCGCGGGACAGGGTATCCCTCCGATGGCTACACCTTC	CASSRGTGYPSDGYTF
TRBJ2-7	NA	TRBD2	TRBV28	TGTGCCAGCAGTGAGACTAGCGGAACCTACGAGCAGTACTTC	CASSETSGTYEQYF
TRBJ2-2	NA	NA	TRBV9	TGTGCCAGCAGCGCCAATGCGATGAACACCGGGGAGCTGTTTTTT	CASSANAMNTGELFF
TRBJ1-1	NA	TRBD1	TRBV7-9	TGTGCCAGCAGCTTAAGACAGGGGGCTGAAGCTTTCTTT	CASSLRQGAEAFF
TRBJ1-2	once	NA	TRBV5-8	TGTGCCAGCAGCTTGGTCCCAGCGGATTACTATGGCTACACCTTC	CASSLVPADYYGYTF
TRBJ1-2	NA	NA	TRBV19	TGTGCCAGTAAGGATCGGGAGAATGGCTACACCTTC	CASKDRENGYTF
TRBJ1-3	NA	NA	TRBV5-1	TGCGCCAGCAGCTTGGGCAGGGCTGGAAACACCATATATTTT	CASSLGRAGNTIYF
TRBJ1-1	NA	NA	TRBV7-3	TGTGCCAGCAGCCCCGGGACTGCGAACACTGAAGCTTTCTTT	CASSPGTANTEAFF
TRBJ1-2	NA	NA	TRBV7-9	TGTGCCAGCAGCTTTTGGCAGGGTGAGGGCTACACCTTC	CASSFWQGEGYTF
TRBJ2-5	NA	TRBD1	TRBV29-1	TGCAGCGTTGACCCGACAGGGGAGACCCAGTACTTC	CSVDPTGETQYF
TRBJ2-3	few	NA	TRBV5-4	TGTGCCAGCAGCTTGATGGCGGGACGGTGGGATACGCAGTATTTT	CASSLMAGRWDTQYF
TRBJ2-4	NA	NA	TRBV19	TGTGCCAGTAGTATTCGGCCCCGGGGGGCCAAAAACATTCAGTACTTC	CASSIRPRGAKNIQYF
TRBJ2-7	few	TRBD1	TRBV10-3	TGTGCCATCAGTGAGGGGGTGGGACAGAATTCACTCCTGGGCCGGGAGCAGTACTTC	CAISEGVGQNSLLGREQYF
TRBJ2-7	NA	NA	TRBV18	TGTGCCAGCTCACCACCCATTGGGCAGGGTGGCGAGCAGTACTTC	CASSPPIGQGGEQYF
TRBJ2-1	NA	NA	TRBV5-4	TGTGCCAGCAGCGCCTCCGGGGGCAATGAGCAGTTCTTC	CASSASGGNEQFF
TRBJ2-5	NA	NA	TRBV5-5	TGTGCCAGCCGAGGAGGGCAGGGAGGAGAGACCCAGTACTTC	CASRGGQGGETQYF
TRBJ2-5	NA	TRBD1	TRBV6-5	TGTGCCAGCAGTATAGGACAGGCCTCGGAGACCCAGTACTTC	CASSIGQASETQYF
TRBJ2-3	NA	TRBD2	TRBV11-3	TGTGCCAGCAGCCGCAGGGGCTCGGGAGGGACAGATACGCAGTATTTT	CASSRRGSGGTDTQYF
TRBJ1-1	NA	NA	TRBV6-5	TGTGCCAGCAGTTACTTCCCTACAGGGATGAACACTGAAGCTTTCTTT	CASSYFPTGMNTEAFF
TRBJ2-3	NA	TRBD2	TRBV6-6	TGTGCCAGCCTCACTAGCGGGAGCACAGATACGCAGTATTTT	CASLTSGSTDTQYF
TRBJ2-3	NA	TRBD2	TRBV7-3	TGTGCCAGCAGCTCGGCGGGGACTAGCGGGAGGTTCCGCACAGATACGCAGTATTTT	CASSSAGTSGRFRTDTQYF